This T cell receptor (beta chain) is from a study of cytomegalovirus exposure and HLA in healthy donors. In its sample, this clone was seen once. Its antigen is undetermined. The CDR3 runs to 13 residues. General study findings and limits: Indistinguishable V segments, including TRBV6-2 and TRBV6-3, were excluded.

With 60 Vbeta and 13 Jbeta primers, the PCR was carried out. Assay: immunoSEQ multiplex PCR; the TCRdb copy retains only in-frame clones and omits some. The sample records about 98,000 clones, approximately 71% being singletons. The source material was PBMCs. The origin of this receptor is a male donor in good health and CMV-seropositive. V is TRBV12-2 and J is TRBJ1-5. TRBV12-2 is classified as a pseudogene. The CDR3 protein is CAAPGGRGQPQHF. The DNA for the CDR3 is TGTGCAGCCCCCGGGGGGCGAGGTCAGCCCCAGCATTTT.